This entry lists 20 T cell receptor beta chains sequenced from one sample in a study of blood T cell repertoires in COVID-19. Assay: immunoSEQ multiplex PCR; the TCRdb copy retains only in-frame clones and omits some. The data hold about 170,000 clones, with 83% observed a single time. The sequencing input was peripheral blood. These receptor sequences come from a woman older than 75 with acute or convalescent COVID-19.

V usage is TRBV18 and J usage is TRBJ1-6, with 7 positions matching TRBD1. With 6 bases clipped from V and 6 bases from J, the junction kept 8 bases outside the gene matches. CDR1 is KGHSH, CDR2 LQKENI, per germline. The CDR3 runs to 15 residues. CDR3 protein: CASSPRGDSNSPLHF. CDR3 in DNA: TGTGCCAGCTCCCCTAGGGGGGACAGTAATTCACCCCTCCACTTT.

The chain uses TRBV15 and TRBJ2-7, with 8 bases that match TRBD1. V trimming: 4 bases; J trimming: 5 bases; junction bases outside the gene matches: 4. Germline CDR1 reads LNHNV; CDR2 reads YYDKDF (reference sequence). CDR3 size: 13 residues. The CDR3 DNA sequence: TGTGCCACCAGCAAAGACAGGGGAAACGAGCAGTACTTC. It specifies CATSKDRGNEQYF.

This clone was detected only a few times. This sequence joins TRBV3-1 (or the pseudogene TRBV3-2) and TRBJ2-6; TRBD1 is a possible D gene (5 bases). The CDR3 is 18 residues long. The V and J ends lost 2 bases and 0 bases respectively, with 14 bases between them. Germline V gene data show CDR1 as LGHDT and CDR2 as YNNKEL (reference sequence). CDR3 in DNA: TGTGCCAGCAGCCAACGACAGCGCTCAAACTCTGGGGCCAACGTCCTGACTTTC. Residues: CASSQRQRSNSGANVLTF.

CDR3 nucleotides: TGTGCCATCAGTGAGGGACAGGGATACACTGAAGCTTTCTTT. The encoded protein is CAISEGQGYTEAFF. This chain connects TRBV10-3 to TRBJ1-1, with 8 nucleotides matching TRBD1. The trim removed 2 bases at V and 3 bases at J, leaving 2 bases unmatched. Germline V gives CDR1 ENHRY, CDR2 SYGVKD. The CDR3 runs to 14 residues.

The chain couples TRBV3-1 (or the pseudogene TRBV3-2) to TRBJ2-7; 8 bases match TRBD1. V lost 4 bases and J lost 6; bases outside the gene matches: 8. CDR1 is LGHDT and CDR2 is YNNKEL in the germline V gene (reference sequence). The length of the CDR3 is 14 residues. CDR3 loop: CASSPRRTGSEQYF. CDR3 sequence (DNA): TGTGCCAGCAGCCCTCGAAGGACAGGGAGCGAGCAGTACTTC.

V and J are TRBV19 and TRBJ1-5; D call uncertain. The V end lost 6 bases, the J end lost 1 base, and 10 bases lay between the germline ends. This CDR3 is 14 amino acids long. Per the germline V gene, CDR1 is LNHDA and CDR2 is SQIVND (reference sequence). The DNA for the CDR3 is TGTGCCAGTAGCCCGTCTGGCAGCAATCAGCCCCAGCATTTT. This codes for CASSPSGSNQPQHF.

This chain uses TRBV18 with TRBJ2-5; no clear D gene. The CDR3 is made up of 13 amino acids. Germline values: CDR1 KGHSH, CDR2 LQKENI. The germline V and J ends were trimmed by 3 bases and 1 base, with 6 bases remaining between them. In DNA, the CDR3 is TGTGCCAGCTCACCCGGGTTCCAAGAGACCCAGTACTTC. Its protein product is CASSPGFQETQYF.

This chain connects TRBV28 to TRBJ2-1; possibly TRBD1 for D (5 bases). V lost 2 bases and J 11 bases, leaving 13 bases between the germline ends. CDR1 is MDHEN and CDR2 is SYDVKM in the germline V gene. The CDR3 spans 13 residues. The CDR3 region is CASSLGAEVQQFF. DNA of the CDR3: TGTGCCAGCAGTTTAGGGGCCGAGGTACAGCAGTTCTTC. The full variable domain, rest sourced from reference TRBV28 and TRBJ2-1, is DVKVTQSSRYLVKRTGEKVFLECVQDMDHENMFWYRQDPGLGLRLIYFSYDVKMKEKGDIPEGYSVSREKKERFSLILESASTNQTSMYLCASSLGAEVQQFFGPGTRLTVL.

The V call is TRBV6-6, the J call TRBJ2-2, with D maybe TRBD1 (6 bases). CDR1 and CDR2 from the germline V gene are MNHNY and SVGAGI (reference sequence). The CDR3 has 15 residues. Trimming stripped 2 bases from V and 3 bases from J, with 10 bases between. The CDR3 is CASSYPKGDTGELFF. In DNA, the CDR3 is TGTGCCAGCAGTTACCCCAAGGGGGACACCGGGGAGCTGTTTTTT.

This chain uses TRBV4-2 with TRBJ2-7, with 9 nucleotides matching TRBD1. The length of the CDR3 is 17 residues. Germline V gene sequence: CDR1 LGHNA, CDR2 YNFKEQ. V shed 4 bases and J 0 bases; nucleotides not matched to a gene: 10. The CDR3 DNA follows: TGTGCCAGCAGCCCCTATTCCCGGGACAGGGACTCCTACGAGCAGTACTTC. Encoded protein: CASSPYSRDRDSYEQYF.

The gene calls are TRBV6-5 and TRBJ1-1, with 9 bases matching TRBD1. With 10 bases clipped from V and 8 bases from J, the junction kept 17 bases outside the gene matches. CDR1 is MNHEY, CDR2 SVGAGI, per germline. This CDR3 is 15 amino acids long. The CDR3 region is CATQSGTGLYQEAFF. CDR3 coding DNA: TGTGCCACCCAGTCCGGGACAGGGCTTTATCAAGAAGCTTTCTTT.

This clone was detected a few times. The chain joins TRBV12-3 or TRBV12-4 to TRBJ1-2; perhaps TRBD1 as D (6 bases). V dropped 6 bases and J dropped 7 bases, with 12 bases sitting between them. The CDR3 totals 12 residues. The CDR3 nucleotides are TGTGCCAGCAGGACAGGTTTCGGTGGCTACACCTTC. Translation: CASRTGFGGYTF.

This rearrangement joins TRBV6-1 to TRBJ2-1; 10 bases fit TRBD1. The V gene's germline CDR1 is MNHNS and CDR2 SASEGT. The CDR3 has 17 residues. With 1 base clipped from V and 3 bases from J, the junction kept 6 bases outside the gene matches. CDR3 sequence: CASSEGRWTGGYNEQFF. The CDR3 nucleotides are TGTGCCAGCAGTGAAGGTCGTTGGACAGGGGGCTACAATGAGCAGTTCTTC.

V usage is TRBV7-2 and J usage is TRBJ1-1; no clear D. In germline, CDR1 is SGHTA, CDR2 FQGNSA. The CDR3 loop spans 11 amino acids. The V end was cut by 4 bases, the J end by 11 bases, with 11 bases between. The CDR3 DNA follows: TGTGCCAGCAGCTCCTTAATTAGCGCTTTCTTT. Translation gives CASSSLISAFF.

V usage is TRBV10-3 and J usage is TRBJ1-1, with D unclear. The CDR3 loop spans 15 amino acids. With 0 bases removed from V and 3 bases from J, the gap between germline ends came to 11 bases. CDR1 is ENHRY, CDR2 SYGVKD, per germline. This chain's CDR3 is CAISESRDGYTEAFF. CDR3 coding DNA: TGTGCCATCAGTGAGTCTCGTGACGGGTACACTGAAGCTTTCTTT.

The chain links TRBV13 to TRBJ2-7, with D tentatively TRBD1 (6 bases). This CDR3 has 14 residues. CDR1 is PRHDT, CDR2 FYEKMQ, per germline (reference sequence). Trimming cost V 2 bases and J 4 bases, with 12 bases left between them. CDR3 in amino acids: CASSLKAGQYEQYF. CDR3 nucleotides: TGTGCCAGCAGCTTAAAGGCCGGACAGTACGAGCAGTACTTC.

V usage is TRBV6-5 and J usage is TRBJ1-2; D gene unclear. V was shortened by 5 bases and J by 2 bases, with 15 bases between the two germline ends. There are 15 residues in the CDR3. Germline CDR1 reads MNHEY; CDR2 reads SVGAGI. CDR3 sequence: CASSPILGQNYGYTF. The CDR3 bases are TGTGCCAGCAGTCCTATACTCGGTCAAAACTATGGCTACACCTTC.

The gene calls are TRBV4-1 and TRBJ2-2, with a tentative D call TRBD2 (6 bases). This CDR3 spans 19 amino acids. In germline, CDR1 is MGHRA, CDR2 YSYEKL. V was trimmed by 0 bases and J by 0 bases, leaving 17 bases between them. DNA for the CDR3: TGCGCCAGCAGCCAAGATTATACGCGGGGCCTGGCGAACACCGGGGAGCTGTTTTTT. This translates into CASSQDYTRGLANTGELFF.

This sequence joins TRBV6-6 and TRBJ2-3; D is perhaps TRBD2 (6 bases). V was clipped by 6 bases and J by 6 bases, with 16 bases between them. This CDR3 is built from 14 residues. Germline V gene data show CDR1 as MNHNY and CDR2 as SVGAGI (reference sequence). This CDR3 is CASSRGGGRDTQYF. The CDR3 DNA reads TGTGCCAGCAGCCGGGGAGGCGGGCGGGATACGCAGTATTTT.

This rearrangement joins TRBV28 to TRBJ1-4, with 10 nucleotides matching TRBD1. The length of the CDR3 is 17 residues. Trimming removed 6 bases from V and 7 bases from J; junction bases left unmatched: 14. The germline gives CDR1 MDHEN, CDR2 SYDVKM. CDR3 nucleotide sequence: TGTGCCAGCAGCCCCGTCCCGGGACAGGGGTGGACTGAAAAACTGTTTTTT. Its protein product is CASSPVPGQGWTEKLFF.